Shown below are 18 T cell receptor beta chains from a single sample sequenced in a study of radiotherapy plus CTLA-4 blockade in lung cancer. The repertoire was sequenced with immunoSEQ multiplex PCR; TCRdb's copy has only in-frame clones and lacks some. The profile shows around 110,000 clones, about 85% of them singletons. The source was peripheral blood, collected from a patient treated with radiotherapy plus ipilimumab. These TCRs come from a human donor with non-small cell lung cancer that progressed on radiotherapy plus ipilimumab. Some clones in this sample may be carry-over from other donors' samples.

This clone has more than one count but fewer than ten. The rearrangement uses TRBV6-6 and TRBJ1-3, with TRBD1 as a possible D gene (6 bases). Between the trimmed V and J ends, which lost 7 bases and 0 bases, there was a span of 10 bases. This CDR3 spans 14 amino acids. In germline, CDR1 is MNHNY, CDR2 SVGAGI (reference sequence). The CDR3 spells CASKGGSSGNTIYF. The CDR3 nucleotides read TGTGCCAGCAAAGGGGGATCCTCTGGAAACACCATATATTTT.

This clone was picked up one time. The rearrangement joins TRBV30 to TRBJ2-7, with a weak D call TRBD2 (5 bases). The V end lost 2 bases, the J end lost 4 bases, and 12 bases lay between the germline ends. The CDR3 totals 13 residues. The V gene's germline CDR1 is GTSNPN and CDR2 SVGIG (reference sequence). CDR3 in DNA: TGTGCCTGGAGTCCCAAGAGGAGGTACGAGCAGTACTTC. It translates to CAWSPKRRYEQYF.

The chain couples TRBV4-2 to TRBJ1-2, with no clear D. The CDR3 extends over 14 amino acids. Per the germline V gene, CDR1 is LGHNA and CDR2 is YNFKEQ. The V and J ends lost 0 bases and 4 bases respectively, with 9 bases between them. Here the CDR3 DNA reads TGTGCCAGCAGCCAAGACAGGCTTTCCTATGGCTACACCTTC. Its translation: CASSQDRLSYGYTF.

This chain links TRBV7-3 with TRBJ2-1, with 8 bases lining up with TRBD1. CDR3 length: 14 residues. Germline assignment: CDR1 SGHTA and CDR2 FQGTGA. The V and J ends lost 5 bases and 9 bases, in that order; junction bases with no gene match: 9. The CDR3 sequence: CASSAQTDRAEQFF. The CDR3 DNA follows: TGTGCCAGCAGCGCACAAACGGACAGGGCTGAGCAGTTCTTC.

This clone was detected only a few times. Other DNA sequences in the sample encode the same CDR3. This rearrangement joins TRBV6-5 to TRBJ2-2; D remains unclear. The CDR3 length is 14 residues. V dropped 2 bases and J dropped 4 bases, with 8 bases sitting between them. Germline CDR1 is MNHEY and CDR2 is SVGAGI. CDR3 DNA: TGTGCCAGCAGTTACGACTCGGGCACCGGGGAGCTGTTTTTT. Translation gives CASSYDSGTGELFF.

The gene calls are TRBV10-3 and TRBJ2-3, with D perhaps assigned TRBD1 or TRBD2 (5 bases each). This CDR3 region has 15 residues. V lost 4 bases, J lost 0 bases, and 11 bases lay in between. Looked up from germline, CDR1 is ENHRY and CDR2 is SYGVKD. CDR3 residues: CAISGRDHSTDTQYF. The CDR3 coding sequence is TGTGCCATCAGTGGTCGGGACCATAGCACAGATACGCAGTATTTT.

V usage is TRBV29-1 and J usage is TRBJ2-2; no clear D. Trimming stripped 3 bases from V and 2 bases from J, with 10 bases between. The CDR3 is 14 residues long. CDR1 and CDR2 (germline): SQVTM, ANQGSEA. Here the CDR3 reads CSVDGPRNTGELFF. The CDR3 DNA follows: TGCAGCGTTGACGGGCCCCGCAACACCGGGGAGCTGTTTTTT.

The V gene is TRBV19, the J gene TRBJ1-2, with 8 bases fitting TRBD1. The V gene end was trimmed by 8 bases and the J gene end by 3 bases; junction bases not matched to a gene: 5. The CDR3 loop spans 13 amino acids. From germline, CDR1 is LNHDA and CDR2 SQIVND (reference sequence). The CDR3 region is CASGTGLDYGYTF. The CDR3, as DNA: TGTGCCAGTGGGACAGGCCTAGACTATGGCTACACCTTC.

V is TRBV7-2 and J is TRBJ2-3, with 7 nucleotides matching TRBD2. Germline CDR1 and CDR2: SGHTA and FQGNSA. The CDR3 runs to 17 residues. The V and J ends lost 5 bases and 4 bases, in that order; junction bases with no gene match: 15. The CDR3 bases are TGTGCCAGCAGCCAAAAATGGACTAGATATGGAGCAGATACGCAGTATTTT. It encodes CASSQKWTRYGADTQYF.

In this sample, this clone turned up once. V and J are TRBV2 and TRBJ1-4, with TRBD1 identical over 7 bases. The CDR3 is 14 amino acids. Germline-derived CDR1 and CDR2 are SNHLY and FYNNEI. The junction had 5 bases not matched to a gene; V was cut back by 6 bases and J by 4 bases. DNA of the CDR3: TGTGCCAGCAGAACCGGGACAGATAATGAAAAACTGTTTTTT. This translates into CASRTGTDNEKLFF.

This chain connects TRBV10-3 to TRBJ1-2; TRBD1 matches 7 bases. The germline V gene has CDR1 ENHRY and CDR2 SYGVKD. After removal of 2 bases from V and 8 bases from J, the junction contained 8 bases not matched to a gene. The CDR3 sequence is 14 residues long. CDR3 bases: TGTGCCATCAGTGAGGCTGGGACAGAACGCGGCTACACCTTC. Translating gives CAISEAGTERGYTF.

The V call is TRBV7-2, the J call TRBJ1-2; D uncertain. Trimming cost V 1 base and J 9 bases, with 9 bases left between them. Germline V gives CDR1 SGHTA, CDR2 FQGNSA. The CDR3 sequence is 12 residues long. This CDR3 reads CASSLETSSYTF. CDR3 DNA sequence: TGTGCCAGCAGCTTAGAGACAAGCAGCTACACCTTC. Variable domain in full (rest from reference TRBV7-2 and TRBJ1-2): GAGVSQSPSNKVTEKGKDVELRCDPISGHTALYWYRQSLGQGLEFLIYFQGNSAPDKSGLPSDRFSAERTGGSVSTLTIQRTQQEDSAVYLCASSLETSSYTFGSGTRLTVV.

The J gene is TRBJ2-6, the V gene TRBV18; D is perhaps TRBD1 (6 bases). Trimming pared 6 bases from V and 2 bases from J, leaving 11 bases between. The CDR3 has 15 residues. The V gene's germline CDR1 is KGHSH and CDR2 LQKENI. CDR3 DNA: TGTGCCAGCTCCCCCTCAGGGGCTGGGGCCAACGTCCTGACTTTC. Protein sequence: CASSPSGAGANVLTF.

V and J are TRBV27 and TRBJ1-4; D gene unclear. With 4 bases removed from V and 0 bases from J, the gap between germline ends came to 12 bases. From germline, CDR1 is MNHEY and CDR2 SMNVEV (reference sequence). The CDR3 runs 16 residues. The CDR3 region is CASSSSPVSTNEKLFF. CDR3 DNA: TGTGCCAGCAGTTCCTCACCGGTATCAACTAATGAAAAACTGTTTTTT.

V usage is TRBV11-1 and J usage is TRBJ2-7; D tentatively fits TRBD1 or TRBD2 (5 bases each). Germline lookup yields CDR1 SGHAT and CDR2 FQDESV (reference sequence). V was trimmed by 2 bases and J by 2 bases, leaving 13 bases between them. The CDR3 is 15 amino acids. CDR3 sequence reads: CASSLMQMGPYEQYF. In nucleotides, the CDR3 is TGTGCCAGCAGCTTAATGCAAATGGGACCCTACGAGCAGTACTTC.

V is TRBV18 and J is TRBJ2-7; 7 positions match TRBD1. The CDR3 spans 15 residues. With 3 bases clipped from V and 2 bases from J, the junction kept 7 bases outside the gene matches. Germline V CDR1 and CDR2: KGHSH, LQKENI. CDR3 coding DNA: TGTGCCAGCTCACCTCGGACAGGATTGACCTACGAGCAGTACTTC. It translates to CASSPRTGLTYEQYF.

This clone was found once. The CDR3, as DNA: TGTGCCAGCAGCCAAGGGCGAGGCGGGACAGCAACTAATGAAAAACTGTTTTTT. This encodes CASSQGRGGTATNEKLFF. The rearrangement links TRBV14 to TRBJ1-4, with TRBD1 matching 7 bases. The CDR3 contains 18 residues. Trimming cost V 1 base and J 0 bases; bases outside gene matches: 8. Looked up from germline, CDR1 is SGHDN and CDR2 is FVKESK.

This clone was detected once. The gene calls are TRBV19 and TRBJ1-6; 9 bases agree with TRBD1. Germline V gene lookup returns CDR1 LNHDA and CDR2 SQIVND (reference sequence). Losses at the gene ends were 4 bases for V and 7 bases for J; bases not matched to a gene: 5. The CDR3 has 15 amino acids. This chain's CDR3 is CASSTRTGVNSPLHF. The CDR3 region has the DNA TGTGCCAGTAGTACTCGGACAGGGGTCAATTCACCCCTCCACTTT.